The entry that follows covers one T cell receptor (beta chain) sequence. Its specificity is not known. The authors spiked synthetic TCR analog templates into each PCR. The method was immunoSEQ multiplex PCR; TCRdb's version includes in-frame clones alone and lacks a portion of them. This sample has about 87,000 clones, with roughly 84% found just once. This CDR3 has 16 residues. CDR1 is MDHEN and CDR2 is SYDVKM in the germline V gene. The junction had 10 bases not matched to a gene; V was cut back by 3 bases and J by 6 bases. The sample is drawn from a study of PD-L1 blockade in urothelial cancer. Overall study findings and caveats: Patients who had durable benefit saw their tumor-associated blood clones expand more at 3 weeks.

Time point here: pretreatment peripheral blood. The receptor's source is a man aged 60 to 75 with urothelial cancer. The V and J genes are TRBV28 and TRBJ1-4, with TRBD1 matching 7 bases. Sequencing used PBMCs, obtained around atezolizumab (anti-PD-L1) treatment. The CDR3 is CASSFQKGRGDEKLFF. As DNA, the CDR3 is TGTGCCAGCAGTTTTCAAAAGGGCAGGGGGGATGAAAAACTGTTTTTT.